This T cell receptor beta chain came from a study of cytomegalovirus exposure and HLA in healthy donors. Generated by immunoSEQ multiplex PCR, the TCRdb table keeps only in-frame clones and is missing some. The sample yields about 64,000 clones, 92% seen once. CDR3 length equals 15 residues. V lost 5 bases and J 0 bases, leaving 12 bases between the germline ends. Germline V CDR1 and CDR2: MNHNS, SASEGT. This TCR came from a young woman in good health and CMV-seronegative. Input material: PBMCs. The chain links TRBV6-1 to TRBJ2-3; TRBD1 is a possible D gene (5 bases). Here the CDR3 reads CASSRQGTSTDTQYF. CDR3 DNA: TGTGCCAGCAGTCGGCAGGGAACTAGCACAGATACGCAGTATTTT.